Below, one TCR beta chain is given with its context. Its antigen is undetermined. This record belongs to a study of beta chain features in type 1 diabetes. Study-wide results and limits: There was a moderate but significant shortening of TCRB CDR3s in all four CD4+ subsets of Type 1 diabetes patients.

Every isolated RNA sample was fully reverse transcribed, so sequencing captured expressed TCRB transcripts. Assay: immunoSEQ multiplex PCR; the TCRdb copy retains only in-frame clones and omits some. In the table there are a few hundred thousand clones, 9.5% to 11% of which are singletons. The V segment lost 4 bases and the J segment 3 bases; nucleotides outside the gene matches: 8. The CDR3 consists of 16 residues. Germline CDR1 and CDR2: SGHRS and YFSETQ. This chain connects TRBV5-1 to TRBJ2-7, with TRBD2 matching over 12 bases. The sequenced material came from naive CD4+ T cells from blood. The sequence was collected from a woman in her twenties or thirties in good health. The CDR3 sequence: CASSAGTSGPLYEQYF. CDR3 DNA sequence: TGCGCCAGCAGCGCCGGGACTAGCGGGCCTCTCTACGAGCAGTACTTC.